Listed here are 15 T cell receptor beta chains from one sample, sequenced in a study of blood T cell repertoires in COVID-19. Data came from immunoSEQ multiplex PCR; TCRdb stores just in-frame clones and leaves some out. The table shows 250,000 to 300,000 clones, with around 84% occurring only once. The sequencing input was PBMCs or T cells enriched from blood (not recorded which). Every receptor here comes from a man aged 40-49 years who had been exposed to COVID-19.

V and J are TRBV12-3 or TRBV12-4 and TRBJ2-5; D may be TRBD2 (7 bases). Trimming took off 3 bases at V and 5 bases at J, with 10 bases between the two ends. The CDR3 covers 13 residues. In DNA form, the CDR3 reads TGTGCCAGCAGTTTCTGGGGGGGCGAGACCCAGTACTTC. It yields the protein CASSFWGGETQYF.

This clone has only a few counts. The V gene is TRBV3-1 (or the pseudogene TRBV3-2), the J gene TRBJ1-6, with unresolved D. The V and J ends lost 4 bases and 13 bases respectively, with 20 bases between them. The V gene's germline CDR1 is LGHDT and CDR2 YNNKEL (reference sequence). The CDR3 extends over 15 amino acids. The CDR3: CASSPSVNANWPLHF. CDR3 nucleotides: TGTGCCAGCAGCCCAAGCGTCAACGCTAATTGGCCCCTCCACTTT.

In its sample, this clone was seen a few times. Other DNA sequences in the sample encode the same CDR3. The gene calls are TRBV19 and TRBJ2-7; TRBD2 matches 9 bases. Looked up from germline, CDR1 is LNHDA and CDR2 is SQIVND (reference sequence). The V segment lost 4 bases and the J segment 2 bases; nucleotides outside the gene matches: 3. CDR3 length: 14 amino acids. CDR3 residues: CASSRASGTYEQYF. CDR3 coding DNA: TGTGCCAGTAGTAGGGCTAGCGGGACCTACGAGCAGTACTTC. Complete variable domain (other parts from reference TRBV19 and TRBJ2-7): DGGITQSPKYLFRKEGQNVTLSCEQNLNHDAMYWYRQDPGQGLRLIYYSQIVNDFQKGDIAEGYSVSREKKESFPLTVTSAQKNPTAFYLCASSRASGTYEQYFGPGTRLTVT.

CDR3 region: CASSPYLGSWGDTEAFF. The CDR3 DNA reads TGCGCCAGCAGCCCCTATTTAGGTAGTTGGGGAGACACTGAAGCTTTCTTT. The V and J genes are TRBV5-1 and TRBJ1-1; D remains unclear. CDR1 and CDR2 from the germline V gene are SGHRS and YFSETQ. The CDR3 has 17 residues. Between the trimmed V and J ends, which lost 4 bases and 3 bases, there was a span of 22 bases.

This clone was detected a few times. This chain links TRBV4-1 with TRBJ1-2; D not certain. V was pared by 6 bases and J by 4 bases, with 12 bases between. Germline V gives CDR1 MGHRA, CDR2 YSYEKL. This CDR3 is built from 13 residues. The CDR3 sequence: CASRNSGSYGYTF. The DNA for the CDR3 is TGCGCCAGCAGGAACAGTGGCTCCTATGGCTACACCTTC.

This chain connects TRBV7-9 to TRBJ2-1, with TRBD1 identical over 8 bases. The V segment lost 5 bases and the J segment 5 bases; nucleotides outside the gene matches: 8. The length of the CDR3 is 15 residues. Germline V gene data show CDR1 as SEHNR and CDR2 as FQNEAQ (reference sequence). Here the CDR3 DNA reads TGTGCCAGCAGCACTGGACAGGGTTTCCACAATGAGCAGTTCTTC. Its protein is CASSTGQGFHNEQFF.

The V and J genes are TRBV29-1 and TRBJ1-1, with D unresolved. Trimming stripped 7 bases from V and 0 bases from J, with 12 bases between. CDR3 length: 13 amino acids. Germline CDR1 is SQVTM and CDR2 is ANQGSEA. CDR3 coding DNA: TGCAGCGGCGGGCTTACAGTGAACACTGAAGCTTTCTTT. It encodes CSGGLTVNTEAFF.

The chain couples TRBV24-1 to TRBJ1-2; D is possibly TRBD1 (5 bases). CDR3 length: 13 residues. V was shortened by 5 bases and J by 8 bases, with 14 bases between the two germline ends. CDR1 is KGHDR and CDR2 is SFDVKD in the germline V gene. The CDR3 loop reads CATSAYGGAGYTF. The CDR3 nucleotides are TGTGCCACCAGTGCCTATGGAGGGGCCGGCTACACCTTC.

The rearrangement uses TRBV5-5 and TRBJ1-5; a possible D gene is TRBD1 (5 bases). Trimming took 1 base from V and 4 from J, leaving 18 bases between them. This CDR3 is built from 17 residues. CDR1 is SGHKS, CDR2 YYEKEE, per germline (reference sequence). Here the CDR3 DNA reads TGTGCCAGCAGCTTGCCCCCGGCGGGGCCCCTAAATCAGCCCCAGCATTTT. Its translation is CASSLPPAGPLNQPQHF.

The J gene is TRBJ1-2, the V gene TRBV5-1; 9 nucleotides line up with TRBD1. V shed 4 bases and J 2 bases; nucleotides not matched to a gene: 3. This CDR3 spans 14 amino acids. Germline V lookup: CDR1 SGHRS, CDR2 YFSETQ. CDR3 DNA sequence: TGCGCCAGCAGCGCCACAGGGGGCAACTATGGCTACACCTTC. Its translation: CASSATGGNYGYTF.

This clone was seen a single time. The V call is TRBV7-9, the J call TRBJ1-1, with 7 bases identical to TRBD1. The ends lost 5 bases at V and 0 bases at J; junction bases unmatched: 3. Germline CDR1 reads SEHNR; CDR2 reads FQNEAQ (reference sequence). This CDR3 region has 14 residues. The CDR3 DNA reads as TGTGCCAGCAGCGGACAGGACATGAACACTGAAGCTTTCTTT. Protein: CASSGQDMNTEAFF.

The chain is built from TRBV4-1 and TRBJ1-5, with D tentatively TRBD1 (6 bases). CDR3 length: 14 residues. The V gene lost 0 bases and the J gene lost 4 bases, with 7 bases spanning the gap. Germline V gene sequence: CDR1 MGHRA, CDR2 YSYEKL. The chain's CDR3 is CASSQDQGNQPQHF. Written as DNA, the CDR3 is TGCGCCAGCAGCCAAGATCAGGGGAATCAGCCCCAGCATTTT.

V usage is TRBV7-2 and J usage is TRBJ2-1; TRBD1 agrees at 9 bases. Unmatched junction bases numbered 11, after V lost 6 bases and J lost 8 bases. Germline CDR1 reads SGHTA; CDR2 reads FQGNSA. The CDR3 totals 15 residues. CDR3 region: CASSLTGTGFHEQFF. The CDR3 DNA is TGTGCCAGCAGTCTTACCGGGACAGGGTTCCATGAGCAGTTCTTC.

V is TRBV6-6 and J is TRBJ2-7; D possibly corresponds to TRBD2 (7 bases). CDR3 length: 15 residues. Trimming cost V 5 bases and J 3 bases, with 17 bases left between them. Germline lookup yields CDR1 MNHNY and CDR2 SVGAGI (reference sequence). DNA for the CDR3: TGTGCCAGCAGTCCGGACAGCGGGACTCTCTACGAGCAGTACTTC. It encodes CASSPDSGTLYEQYF.

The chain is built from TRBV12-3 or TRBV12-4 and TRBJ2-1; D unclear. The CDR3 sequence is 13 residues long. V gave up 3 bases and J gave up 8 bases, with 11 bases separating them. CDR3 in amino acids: CASSLAIDYEQFF. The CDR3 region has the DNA TGTGCCAGCAGTTTGGCTATAGACTATGAGCAGTTCTTC.